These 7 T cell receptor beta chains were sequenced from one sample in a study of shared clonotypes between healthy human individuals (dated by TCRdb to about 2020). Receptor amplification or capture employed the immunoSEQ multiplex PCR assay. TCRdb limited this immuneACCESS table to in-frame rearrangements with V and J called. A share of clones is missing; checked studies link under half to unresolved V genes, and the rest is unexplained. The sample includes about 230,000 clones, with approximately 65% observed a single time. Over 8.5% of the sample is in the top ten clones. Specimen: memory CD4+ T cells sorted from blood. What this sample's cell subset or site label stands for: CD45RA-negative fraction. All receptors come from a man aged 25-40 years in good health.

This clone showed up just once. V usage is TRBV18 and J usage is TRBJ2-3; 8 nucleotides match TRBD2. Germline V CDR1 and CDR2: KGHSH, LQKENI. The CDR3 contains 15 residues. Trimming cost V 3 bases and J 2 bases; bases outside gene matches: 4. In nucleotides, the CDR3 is TGTGCCAGCTCACCCATACTAGCGGACACAGATACGCAGTATTTT. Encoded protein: CASSPILADTDTQYF.

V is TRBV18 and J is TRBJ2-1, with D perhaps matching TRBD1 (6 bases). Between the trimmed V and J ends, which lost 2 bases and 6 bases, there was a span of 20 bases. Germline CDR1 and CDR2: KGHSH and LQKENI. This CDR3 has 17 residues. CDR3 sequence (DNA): TGTGCCAGCTCACCAAAAGAAACTGGACAGTGGCTCAATGAGCAGTTCTTC. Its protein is CASSPKETGQWLNEQFF. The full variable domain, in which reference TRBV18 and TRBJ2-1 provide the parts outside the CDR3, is NAGVMQNPRHLVRRRGQEARLRCSPMKGHSHVYWYRQLPEEGLKFMVYLQKENIIDESGMPKERFSAEFPKEGPSILRIQQVVRGDSAAYFCASSPKETGQWLNEQFFGPGTRLTVL.

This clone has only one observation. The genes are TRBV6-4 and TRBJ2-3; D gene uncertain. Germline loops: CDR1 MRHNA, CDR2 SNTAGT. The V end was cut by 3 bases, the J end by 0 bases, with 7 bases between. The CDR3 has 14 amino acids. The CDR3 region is CASSEEDSTDTQYF. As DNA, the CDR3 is TGTGCCAGCAGTGAGGAAGATAGCACAGATACGCAGTATTTT.

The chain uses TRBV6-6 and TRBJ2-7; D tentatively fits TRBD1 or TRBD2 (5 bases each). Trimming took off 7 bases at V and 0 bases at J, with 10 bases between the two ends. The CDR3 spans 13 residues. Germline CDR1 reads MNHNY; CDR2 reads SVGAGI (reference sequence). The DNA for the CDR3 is TGTGCCAGCAAAAGGGACGGCTCCTACGAGCAGTACTTC. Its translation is CASKRDGSYEQYF.

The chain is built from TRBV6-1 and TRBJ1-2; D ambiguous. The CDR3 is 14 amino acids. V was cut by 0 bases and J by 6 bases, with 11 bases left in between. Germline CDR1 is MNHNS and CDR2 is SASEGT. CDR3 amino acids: CASSEARQSNGYTF. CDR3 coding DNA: TGTGCCAGCAGTGAAGCGCGGCAGTCCAATGGCTACACCTTC.

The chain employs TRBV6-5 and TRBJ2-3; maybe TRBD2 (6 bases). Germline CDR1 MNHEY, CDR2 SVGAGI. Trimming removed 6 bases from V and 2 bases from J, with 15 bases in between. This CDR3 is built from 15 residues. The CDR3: CASRLGSGLTDTQYF. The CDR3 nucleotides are TGTGCCAGCAGACTGGGTAGCGGTCTCACAGATACGCAGTATTTT.

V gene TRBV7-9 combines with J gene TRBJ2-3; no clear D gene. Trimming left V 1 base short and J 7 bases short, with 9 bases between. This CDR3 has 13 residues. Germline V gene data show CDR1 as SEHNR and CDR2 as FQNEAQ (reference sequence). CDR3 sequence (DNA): TGTGCCAGCAGCTTAGTAGGGTTAAATACGCAGTATTTT. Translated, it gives CASSLVGLNTQYF.